The present TCR beta chain was sequenced within a study of early T cells in non-severe SARS-CoV-2 infection. Overall study: It was bulk RNA from unsorted whole blood that was sequenced, and the chains were unpaired. Study-level results: Private and CD4 specificities were missed by VDJdb matching, skewed to anti-spike CD8.

Molecules of cDNA were individually given unique molecular identifiers that were attached to them. TCRdb reprocessed the 5' RACE reads via MiXCR and lists one record per CDR3 protein. The table shows under 85,000 distinct CDR3 sequences, with 11% to 15% occurring only once. Germline CDR1 and CDR2: LNHDA and SQIVND (reference sequence). Trimming left V 5 bases short and J 2 bases short, with 3 bases between. CDR3 length: 11 amino acids. This clonotype was recorded many times. Antigen: not known. This receptor was identified in an adult who was a healthcare worker with PCR-confirmed SARS-CoV-2 infection or an uninfected control (not recorded which). The sequencing sample was made of whole blood. The rearrangement joins TRBV19 to TRBJ1-2; D call uncertain. The CDR3 nucleotides are TGTGCCAGTAGTCCGAACTATGGCTACACCTTC. As protein: CASSPNYGYTF.